The TCR beta chain described here comes from a study of T cells after yellow fever vaccination. Across the study: In the case of low-cell-number fractions, SMART-Seq v4 Ultra Low Input was used for preparation. Whole-study results and caveats: Primary-vaccination clones mostly resurfaced post-booster (96% CD4, roughly 90% CD8).

With respect to this clonotype: Antigen unknown.

5'RACE template switching produced TCR cDNA carrying a universal primer site and UMIs. TCRdb recomputed calls from the 5' RACE reads with MiXCR, one row per CDR3 protein. This sample carries 150,000 to 200,000 distinct CDR3 sequences, approximately 6.2% of them seen once, and the ten largest clones take 2.9%. CDR1 is SGHVS, CDR2 FQNEAQ, per germline. The CDR3 is 14 residues long. Trimming left V 5 bases short and J 8 bases short, with 13 bases between. The TCR was taken from a man aged 18 to 29 who received the YFV17D yellow fever vaccine. The chain links TRBV7-8 to TRBJ1-6, with TRBD1 as a possible D gene (5 bases). Sequenced material: CD4+ T cells sorted from PBMCs, taken on the day of the first yellow fever vaccination. The CDR3 sequence: CASSPSWGDSPLHF. The CDR3 nucleotides are TGTGCCAGCAGCCCCTCATGGGGGGATTCACCCCTCCACTTT.